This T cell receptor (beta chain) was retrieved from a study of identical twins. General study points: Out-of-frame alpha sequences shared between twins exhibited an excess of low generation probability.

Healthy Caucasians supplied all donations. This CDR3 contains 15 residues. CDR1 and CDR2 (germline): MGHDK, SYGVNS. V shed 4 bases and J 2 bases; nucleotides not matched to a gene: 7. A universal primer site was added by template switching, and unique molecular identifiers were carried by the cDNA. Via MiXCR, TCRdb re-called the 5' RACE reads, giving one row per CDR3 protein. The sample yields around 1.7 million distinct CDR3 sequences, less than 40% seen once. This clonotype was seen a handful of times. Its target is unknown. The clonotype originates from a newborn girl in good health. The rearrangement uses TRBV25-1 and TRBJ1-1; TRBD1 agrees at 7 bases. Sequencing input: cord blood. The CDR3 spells CASSVHGTANTEAFF. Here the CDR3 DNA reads TGTGCCAGCAGTGTACACGGGACAGCTAACACTGAAGCTTTCTTT.